These 22 T cell receptor beta chains originate from one sample sequenced in a study of T cells in women clearing cervical HPV infection (dated by TCRdb to 2016 to 2019). Library generation was performed with the immunoSEQ multiplex PCR assay. TCRdb's version of the immuneACCESS table is confined to in-frame rearrangements and falls short of the full clone set. An unresolved V gene accounts for under half of the shortfall where checked; the remainder is of unknown origin. The sample table records 20,000 to 25,000 clones. The biggest ten clones account for 9% to 15% of the sample. Source material: blood buffy coat. The receptors shown here come from a woman aged 18 to 75 with a cervical HPV16 infection that either progressed to CIN3+ or cleared (not recorded which).

As regards this clone: From the germline J gene comes the end of the CDR3, since the read stops 3 residues before it. The gene calls are TRBV23-1 and TRBJ1-2, with TRBD1 matching 9 bases. TRBV23-1 is designated an ORF whose function remains uncertain. The CDR3 is made up of 18 amino acids. V lost 2 bases and J lost 2; bases outside the gene matches: 12. The CDR3 here is CASSQGGTGIMGNYGYTF. Partial CDR3 DNA: TGCGCCAGCAGTCAAGGCGGGACAGGGATAATGGGGAACTATGGC.

In the case of this clone: The read falls 3 residues short of the CDR3 end, and the missing part is taken from the germline J gene. The chain combines TRBV13 with TRBJ2-4; D remains ambiguous. CDR3 length: 15 amino acids. V was shortened by 5 bases and J by 1 base, with 12 bases between the two germline ends. Germline assignment: CDR1 PRHDT and CDR2 FYEKMQ (reference sequence). CDR3 protein: CASSLDHGAKNIQYF. The sequenced CDR3 bases are TGTGCCAGCAGCCTAGACCACGGGGCCAAAAACATT.

Frequency places this clone as medium-sized. Coverage ceases 3 residues before the CDR3 finishes, and the germline J gene fills in the end. This rearrangement joins TRBV5-1 to TRBJ1-1; D is uncertain. The germline gives CDR1 SGHRS, CDR2 YFSETQ. This CDR3 region has 14 residues. The V end lost 1 base, the J end lost 1 base, and 8 bases lay between the germline ends. CDR3 DNA (partial): TGCGCCAGCAGCTTGCTTGCCGGGAACACTGAA. It encodes CASSLLAGNTE. The complete CDR3 protein is CASSLLAGNTEAFF.

Remarks on this clone: The read ends 3 residues early relative to the CDR3; the germline J gene fills the gap. The chain couples TRBV18 to TRBJ2-6, with D possibly TRBD2 on 7 matching bases. This CDR3 has 18 amino acids. V was pared by 2 bases and J by 0 bases, with 14 bases between. CDR1 and CDR2 from the germline V gene are KGHSH and LQKENI. Partial CDR3 DNA: TGTGCCAGCTCACCAAGTACAGGGAGGGCCTCTGGGGCCAACGTC. Translating it yields CASSPSTGRASGANV. The whole CDR3 sequence reads CASSPSTGRASGANVLTF.

A word on this clone: From the germline J gene comes the end of the CDR3, since the read stops 3 residues before it. This chain connects TRBV14 to TRBJ2-1, with D perhaps matching TRBD1 (6 bases). Trimming left V 8 bases short and J 7 bases short, with 12 bases between. CDR1 and CDR2 (germline): SGHDN, FVKESK. This CDR3 region has 12 residues. CDR3: CASGQLPNEQFF. The covered CDR3 bases are TGTGCCAGCGGACAGCTGCCAAATGAG. Full variable domain (missing parts from reference TRBV14 and TRBJ2-1): EAGVTQFPSHSVIEKGQTVTLRCDPISGHDNLYWYRRVMGKEIKFLLHFVKESKQDESGMPNNRFLAERTGGTYSTLKVQPAELEDSGVYFCASGQLPNEQFFGPGTRLTVL.

Comment on this clone: The read halts 3 residues ahead of the CDR3 end, with the missing end drawn from the germline J gene. The chain has TRBV5-1 and TRBJ2-5, with a weak D call TRBD2 (6 bases). This CDR3 region has 16 residues. Germline CDR1 SGHRS, CDR2 YFSETQ. Trimming removed 4 bases at V and 5 bases at J, with 21 bases between. The CDR3 bases that were read are TGCGCCAGCAGCAGACTAGGGGCGGCGGGCGTGGAGACC. Translating it yields CASSRLGAAGVET. Given in full, the CDR3 is CASSRLGAAGVETQYF.

A note on this clone: The DNA ends 3 residues before the CDR3 does, and the rest of the CDR3 is filled in from the germline J gene. The chain employs TRBV20-1 and TRBJ1-6, with 7 bases aligning to TRBD1. With 3 bases clipped from V and 9 bases from J, the junction kept 11 bases outside the gene matches. Germline values: CDR1 DFQATT, CDR2 SNEGSKA (reference sequence). The CDR3 sequence is 15 residues long. The CDR3 bases that were read are TGCAGTGCTAGTCAAACAAACAGGGGAGGTTCACCC. This sequence encodes CSASQTNRGGSP. The whole CDR3 region reads CSASQTNRGGSPLHF.

As for this clone: The read terminates 3 residues before the CDR3 end, so the remaining end is supplied by the germline J gene. The V and J genes are TRBV4-2 and TRBJ1-4; D perhaps matches TRBD1 (5 bases). Germline values: CDR1 LGHNA, CDR2 YNFKEQ. This CDR3 spans 15 amino acids. The part of the CDR3 DNA that was read is TGTGCCAGCAGCCAAGACGTCAGGGCTGGTTCACCA. Translated: CASSQDVRAGSP. The complete CDR3 sequence is CASSQDVRAGSPLFF.

The CDR3 DNA, read in part, is TGTGCCAGCAGCATACAGGGGGGTCTCAATGAC. This sequence encodes CASSIQGGLND. The whole CDR3 sequence reads CASSIQGGLNDYTF. The chain couples TRBV7-2 to TRBJ1-2; the match to TRBD1 covers 8 bases. The read ends 3 residues before the CDR3 terminus; that terminus is restored from the germline J gene. From germline, CDR1 is SGHTA and CDR2 FQGNSA. The CDR3 contains 14 residues.

A word on this clone: Read data end 3 residues before the CDR3 end; the end is taken from the germline J gene. The V gene is TRBV19, the J gene TRBJ2-7; 8 bases map to TRBD1. Germline V gene data show CDR1 as LNHDA and CDR2 as SQIVND (reference sequence). Losses at the gene ends were 7 bases for V and 2 bases for J; bases not matched to a gene: 4. The CDR3 covers 13 residues. CDR3 sequence reads: CASKGQGPYEQYF. CDR3 bases read: TGTGCCAGTAAAGGACAGGGCCCCTACGAG.

Worth noting for this clone: The observed sequence ends 3 residues before the CDR3 terminus, with the missing tail filled in from the germline J gene. The rearrangement joins TRBV7-2 to TRBJ1-3, with D unclear. The CDR3 contains 12 residues. The V end was cut by 1 base, the J end by 7 bases, with 5 bases between. The germline CDR1 and CDR2 sequences are SGHTA and FQGNSA. CDR3 protein: CASSLVGNTIYF. The CDR3 DNA, read in part, is TGTGCCAGCAGCTTAGTCGGGAACACC.

As concerns this clone: Read data end 3 residues before the CDR3 end; the end is taken from the germline J gene. The V call is TRBV29-1, the J call TRBJ2-3; tentative D call: TRBD2 (6 bases). This CDR3 comprises 12 residues. From germline, CDR1 is SQVTM and CDR2 ANQGSEA. Incomplete CDR3 DNA: TGCAGCGTTGAAGACAATAGCGGCCCG. Translating it yields CSVEDNSGP. The whole CDR3 sequence is CSVEDNSGPQYF.

As regards this clone: The read ends 3 residues early relative to the CDR3; the germline J gene fills the gap. The chain combines TRBV5-6 with TRBJ2-4; no reliable D call. The CDR3 has 13 residues. In germline, CDR1 is SGHDT, CDR2 YYEEEE. CDR3 protein: CASSLDPSYGQYF. The CDR3 bases that were read are TGTGCCAGCAGCTTGGATCCAAGCTATGGT.

About this clone: The read ends 3 residues before the CDR3 terminus; that terminus is restored from the germline J gene. The chain recombines TRBV5-1 with TRBJ2-5; maybe TRBD2 (7 bases). The CDR3 totals 15 residues. Trimming pared 4 bases from V and 1 base from J, leaving 14 bases between. Germline CDR1 and CDR2: SGHRS and YFSETQ. The CDR3 reads CASSEGGGVQETQYF. Incomplete CDR3 DNA: TGCGCCAGCAGCGAGGGGGGGGGCGTCCAAGAGACC.

CDR3 in amino acids: CASSLGQGVSETQYF. CDR3 DNA (partial): TGTGCCAGCAGCTTAGGACAGGGCGTCTCGGAGACC. The rearrangement uses TRBV11-3 and TRBJ2-5; 7 bases line up with TRBD1. With the read ending 3 residues before the CDR3 end, the germline J gene is used to fill in that end. Germline loops: CDR1 SGHNT, CDR2 YENEEA. This CDR3 spans 15 amino acids. The V segment lost 1 base and the J segment 5 bases; nucleotides outside the gene matches: 7.

Regarding this clone: With the read ending 3 residues before the CDR3 end, the germline J gene is used to fill in that end. The V call is TRBV5-1, the J call TRBJ1-4; 7 bases map to TRBD1. The CDR3 extends over 16 amino acids. Germline values: CDR1 SGHRS, CDR2 YFSETQ. CDR3 DNA, as far as it was read: TGCGCCAGCAGCAACCGAGGGACAGCATTCAATTCACCA. This encodes CASSNRGTAFNSP. The whole CDR3 sequence is CASSNRGTAFNSPLFF.

In regard to this clone: Read sequence stops 3 residues before the CDR3 end, and the germline J gene provides the missing end. The chain joins TRBV7-3 to TRBJ1-1; D is undetermined. Per the germline V gene, CDR1 is SGHTA and CDR2 is FQGTGA. V shed 4 bases and J shed 4 bases, with 10 bases lying between them. This CDR3 spans 13 amino acids. The DNA read from the CDR3 is TGTGCCAGCAGCTCCTCAGGAGGCACTGAA. Protein: CASSSSGGTE. The entire CDR3 protein is CASSSSGGTEAFF.

A remark on this clone: The CDR3 extends 3 residues past the end of the read, so its final part is completed from the germline J gene. The rearrangement joins TRBV18 to TRBJ1-2; TRBD1 might be the D (5 bases). The CDR3 covers 14 residues. Germline V gives CDR1 KGHSH, CDR2 LQKENI. The sequenced CDR3 bases are TGTGCCAGCTCACCACCGAGCGGGACGCACGAC. This encodes CASSPPSGTHD. The whole CDR3 protein reads CASSPPSGTHDYTF.

In the case of this clone: The read comes to an end 3 residues before the CDR3 does, leaving the germline J gene to fill in the end. The chain recombines TRBV30 with TRBJ1-4, with 7 bases lining up with TRBD1. The CDR3 extends over 14 amino acids. Losses at the gene ends were 8 bases for V and 3 bases for J; bases not matched to a gene: 9. Germline CDR1 reads GTSNPN; CDR2 reads SVGIG (reference sequence). Partial CDR3 DNA: TGTGCCGGAACATTGGGACAGTCTAATGAAAAA. This gives the protein CAGTLGQSNEK. The whole CDR3 reads CAGTLGQSNEKLFF.

Details on this clone: Read coverage stops 3 residues before the CDR3 terminus; the germline J gene supplies the remainder. The chain joins TRBV9 to TRBJ1-5; 8 bases align to TRBD1. Germline lookup yields CDR1 SGDLS and CDR2 YYNGEE. This CDR3 has 14 amino acids. The V segment lost 0 bases and the J segment 9 bases; nucleotides outside the gene matches: 5. Incomplete CDR3 DNA: TGTGCCAGCAGCGTAGAAGACAGGGGAGCGCCC. Translation: CASSVEDRGAP. Given in full, the CDR3 is CASSVEDRGAPQHF.

With regard to this clone: The sequenced fragment ends 3 residues before the CDR3 boundary, so the rest is inferred from the germline J gene. The chain recombines TRBV19 with TRBJ1-3; TRBD1 matches at 7 bases. The CDR3 spans 18 residues. The trim removed 5 bases at V and 0 bases at J, leaving 13 bases unmatched. Per the germline V gene, CDR1 is LNHDA and CDR2 is SQIVND (reference sequence). CDR3 in amino acids: CASSLYRGLRFSGNTIYF. The covered CDR3 bases are TGTGCCAGTAGTCTGTACAGGGGCCTCCGATTCTCTGGAAACACC.

Turning to this clone: The observed sequence ends 3 residues before the CDR3 terminus, with the missing tail filled in from the germline J gene. The rearrangement links TRBV12-5 to TRBJ2-7; D is perhaps TRBD1 (6 bases). The V gene lost 0 bases and the J gene lost 2 bases, with 26 bases spanning the gap. The CDR3 is 20 residues long. The germline V gene has CDR1 LGHNT and CDR2 FRNRAP. The covered CDR3 bases are TGTGCTAGTGGTTTGGTACTTGGTTGGACAGACCATCCGCCTACCTACGAG. Translation: CASGLVLGWTDHPPTYE. The entire CDR3 is CASGLVLGWTDHPPTYEQYF.